This TCR beta chain was identified in a study of blood T cell repertoires in COVID-19. V lost 0 bases and J 3 bases, leaving 12 bases between the germline ends. Per the germline V gene, CDR1 is SGHTA and CDR2 is FQGNSA. The CDR3 has 15 amino acids. Sequencing was performed with immunoSEQ multiplex PCR; in TCRdb, only in-frame clones are kept and a portion is missing. Among some 200,000 clones listed, under 85% were seen once. This TCR derives from a woman at least 80 years old with acute or convalescent COVID-19. Sequencing was done on a sample of peripheral blood. The chain links TRBV7-2 to TRBJ2-7; maybe TRBD2 (5 bases). The CDR3: CASSLAPSGDYEQYF. CDR3 coding DNA: TGTGCCAGCAGCTTAGCCCCGAGCGGAGACTACGAGCAGTACTTC.